What follows describes a single T cell receptor (beta chain). Its antigen is unidentified. The sample originates from a study of cytomegalovirus exposure and HLA in healthy donors. Points from the study as a whole: Excluded were some V segments that proved indistinguishable, including TRBV6-2 and TRBV6-3. Productive rates of about 90% or about 30% were seen for most TCR beta V segments in an earlier analysis. A cluster of highly shared sequence variants was likely a sequencing artifact. An analysis was carried out later, and it reportedly showed fewer N-insertions in an Asian-associated ancestry cluster than the roughly 670-donor mean.

Both 60 Vbeta primers and 13 Jbeta primers went into the PCR. The table came from immunoSEQ multiplex PCR; TCRdb's copy has only in-frame clones and leaves some out. The sample has tens of thousands of clones, roughly four fifths seen once. This CDR3 is built from 11 residues. CDR1 is DFQATT and CDR2 is SNEGSKA in the germline V gene (reference sequence). V gave up 4 bases and J gave up 5 bases, with 7 bases separating them. The sequencing input was PBMCs. The rearrangement joins TRBV20-1 to TRBJ2-3, with TRBD1 as a possible D gene (6 bases). The TCR was taken from a woman between 18 and 30 years old in good health and CMV-seropositive. CDR3 residues: CSAKTGDTQYF. DNA of the CDR3: TGCAGTGCTAAGACAGGAGATACGCAGTATTTT.